These 27 T cell receptor beta chains were all obtained from the same sample, sequenced in a study of blood T cell repertoires in COVID-19 (TCRdb year 2020). Preparation of the library involved the immunoSEQ multiplex PCR assay. This is the immuneACCESS table as TCRdb keeps it, with only in-frame sequences that have V and J called. A part of the clones is gone; compared with another copy, unresolved V genes explain less than half, and the rest is unexplained. This sample gives roughly 72,000 clones in total; more than 65% of them show up just once. Together, the top ten hold 5.4% of the sample. The sequencing input was peripheral blood. The source is a woman older than 75 with active or convalescent COVID-19.

The chain uses TRBV6-5 and TRBJ1-2; D not certain. This CDR3 is 15 amino acids long. Germline CDR1 reads MNHEY; CDR2 reads SVGAGI. V was shortened by 6 bases and J by 1 base, with 15 bases between the two germline ends. CDR3 in amino acids: CASRPDAGGNYGYTF. The CDR3 bases are TGTGCCAGCAGGCCGGACGCCGGAGGTAACTATGGCTACACCTTC.

The count of this clone is one. J is TRBJ2-3 and V is TRBV5-6; a possible D gene is TRBD2 (7 bases). V was trimmed by 3 bases and J by 4 bases, leaving 12 bases between them. The CDR3 loop spans 14 amino acids. Looked up from germline, CDR1 is SGHDT and CDR2 is YYEEEE. The CDR3 loop is CASSSGGAADTQYF. CDR3 nucleotides: TGTGCCAGCAGCTCGGGGGGCGCGGCAGATACGCAGTATTTT.

This chain links TRBV28 with TRBJ1-1; TRBD1 aligns across 7 bases. J lost 1 base, V lost 8 bases, and 10 bases had no gene match. Looked up from germline, CDR1 is MDHEN and CDR2 is SYDVKM. This CDR3 has 15 amino acids. The CDR3 region is CASVAGDRSNTEAFF. The CDR3 DNA reads as TGTGCCAGCGTAGCGGGGGACAGATCGAACACTGAAGCTTTCTTT.

The chain recombines TRBV6-5 with TRBJ1-2; D may be TRBD1 (5 bases). The CDR3 has 12 amino acids. Germline values: CDR1 MNHEY, CDR2 SVGAGI. Trimming shortened V by 2 bases and J by 4 bases, and 5 bases separated the two germline ends. CDR3 region: CASSYRGYGYTF. The CDR3 DNA follows: TGTGCCAGCAGTTACAGGGGCTATGGCTACACCTTC.

The chain combines TRBV12-5 with TRBJ2-2; possibly TRBD2 for D (5 bases). Trimming removed 3 bases from V and 6 bases from J, with 11 bases in between. Per germline, CDR1 LGHNT and CDR2 FRNRAP. This CDR3 region has 14 residues. The CDR3 nucleotides are TGTGCTAGTGGTTTAGAGGGTTGGGCCGGGGAGCTGTTTTTT. Its protein product is CASGLEGWAGELFF.

The genes are TRBV24-1 and TRBJ2-1, with 7 positions matching TRBD2. With 7 bases clipped from V and 5 bases from J, the junction kept 7 bases outside the gene matches. CDR3 size: 14 residues. Germline lookup yields CDR1 KGHDR and CDR2 SFDVKD. The CDR3 here is CATRSSGRNNEQFF. CDR3 nucleotides: TGTGCCACCAGGTCTAGCGGAAGGAACAATGAGCAGTTCTTC.

The V call is TRBV15, the J call TRBJ1-5, with 8 bases identical to TRBD1. The germline V gene has CDR1 LNHNV and CDR2 YYDKDF (reference sequence). Unmatched junction bases numbered 8, after V lost 3 bases and J lost 1 base. The CDR3 is 17 amino acids. The CDR3 region is CATSRGPDRGSNQPQHF. In DNA form, the CDR3 reads TGTGCCACCAGCAGGGGACCCGACAGGGGCAGCAATCAGCCCCAGCATTTT.

This chain's CDR3 is CASSPTDDRGHGYTF. The CDR3 DNA follows: TGTGCCAGCTCACCCACGGACGACAGGGGGCATGGCTACACCTTC. V and J are TRBV18 and TRBJ1-2; 10 bases map to TRBD1. The CDR3 is 15 amino acids. Germline V gene lookup returns CDR1 KGHSH and CDR2 LQKENI. V was pared by 3 bases and J by 6 bases, with 7 bases of the junction left unmatched.

The chain is built from TRBV19 and TRBJ1-2; D perhaps matches TRBD1 (6 bases). The V gene's germline CDR1 is LNHDA and CDR2 SQIVND (reference sequence). CDR3 length: 16 residues. V gave up 7 bases and J gave up 2 bases, with 20 bases separating them. The CDR3 bases are TGTGCCAGTACCAAAAACGACCTGGGACAAAACTATGGCTACACCTTC. This encodes CASTKNDLGQNYGYTF.

This chain joins TRBV5-8 and TRBJ2-3; TRBD1 matches 9 bases. Looked up from germline, CDR1 is SGHTS and CDR2 is YDEGEE. CDR3 length equals 17 residues. The trim removed 0 bases at V and 3 bases at J, leaving 8 bases unmatched. The CDR3 nucleotides read TGTGCCAGCAGCTTGGCCCAGGGGACAGGGTTTACAGATACGCAGTATTTT. Its translation is CASSLAQGTGFTDTQYF.

The CDR3 sequence: CASSYWGQSDYGYTF. CDR3 in DNA: TGTGCCAGCAGCTACTGGGGACAGTCTGACTATGGCTACACCTTC. The rearrangement uses TRBV27 and TRBJ1-2, with 7 bases aligning to TRBD1. The CDR3 spans 15 residues. Trimming took 6 bases from V and 3 from J; bases not matched to a gene: 10. Germline CDR1 MNHEY, CDR2 SMNVEV (reference sequence).

The V and J genes are TRBV24-1 and TRBJ2-2, with 13 positions matching TRBD2. V was clipped by 2 bases and J by 2 bases; unmatched bases: 4. Germline loops: CDR1 KGHDR, CDR2 SFDVKD. This CDR3 is 18 amino acids long. CDR3 sequence reads: CATSDSGTSGINTGELFF. CDR3 sequence (DNA): TGTGCCACCAGTGATTCCGGGACTAGCGGGATTAACACCGGGGAGCTGTTTTTT.

The V gene is TRBV7-3, the J gene TRBJ2-1; the match to TRBD2 covers 13 bases. J lost 6 bases, V lost 5 bases, and 7 bases had no gene match. CDR1 and CDR2 (germline): SGHTA, FQGTGA. The CDR3 has 16 amino acids. CDR3 amino acids: CASSTSTSGRANEQFF. The CDR3 nucleotides read TGTGCCAGCAGCACCTCAACTAGCGGGAGGGCCAATGAGCAGTTCTTC.

The J gene is TRBJ2-1, the V gene TRBV11-2, with D uncertain. The CDR3 spans 14 residues. Germline CDR1 is SGHAT and CDR2 is FQNNGV. Trimming shortened V by 5 bases and J by 5 bases, and 13 bases separated the two germline ends. The CDR3: CASSPRQANNEQFF. In nucleotides, the CDR3 is TGTGCCAGCAGCCCTCGCCAAGCTAACAATGAGCAGTTCTTC.

This clone was observed once. V is TRBV19 and J is TRBJ2-5; 9 nucleotides agree with TRBD1. V lost 5 bases to trimming and J lost 1 base; unmatched junction nucleotides: 11. The CDR3 sequence is 17 residues long. Germline V gene data show CDR1 as LNHDA and CDR2 as SQIVND (reference sequence). CDR3 protein: CASSPIGTGPLQETQYF. The CDR3 DNA follows: TGTGCCAGTAGTCCTATCGGGACAGGGCCTCTCCAAGAGACCCAGTACTTC.

This chain uses TRBV15 with TRBJ1-5, with D unresolved. The CDR3 is made up of 14 amino acids. V was pared by 3 bases and J by 3 bases, with 9 bases between. CDR1 LNHNV and CDR2 YYDKDF come from the germline V gene (reference sequence). The CDR3 loop reads CATSRFSANQPQHF. In DNA form, the CDR3 reads TGTGCCACCAGCAGGTTCAGTGCCAATCAGCCCCAGCATTTT.

Only a few counts were recorded for this clone. V usage is TRBV10-3 and J usage is TRBJ2-7, with TRBD1 matching 7 bases. The CDR3 is made up of 14 amino acids. The germline CDR1 and CDR2 sequences are ENHRY and SYGVKD. With V trimmed by 5 bases and J by 2 bases, 6 bases remained unmatched. The CDR3 DNA reads TGTGCCATCAGTCCTCCGGGACAGACCTACGAGCAGTACTTC. It encodes CAISPPGQTYEQYF.

The CDR3 DNA sequence: TGTGCCATCAGTGAGTCGACGGACAATTGGGGAAACACCATATATTTT. It codes for CAISESTDNWGNTIYF. V is TRBV10-3 and J is TRBJ1-3; D might be TRBD1 (5 bases). Deletions cut 0 bases from V and 4 bases from J, with 13 bases between. Germline V gives CDR1 ENHRY, CDR2 SYGVKD. The CDR3 runs to 16 residues.

This chain uses TRBV3-1 (or the pseudogene TRBV3-2) with TRBJ1-2, with 7 bases identical to TRBD1. Germline CDR1 reads LGHDT; CDR2 reads YNNKEL (reference sequence). Unmatched junction bases numbered 11, after V lost 4 bases and J lost 3 bases. The CDR3 is 16 residues long. The CDR3 DNA follows: TGTGCCAGCAGCCCTCGGACAGGAAGTGTGCACTATGGCTACACCTTC. Its protein is CASSPRTGSVHYGYTF.

V and J are TRBV27 and TRBJ1-6; D uncertain. The V gene's germline CDR1 is MNHEY and CDR2 SMNVEV (reference sequence). The CDR3 loop spans 13 amino acids. V was clipped by 8 bases and J by 3 bases, with 8 bases between them. The CDR3 region has the DNA TGTGCCAGCGGACTTAACTATAATTCACCCCTCCACTTT. This encodes CASGLNYNSPLHF.

The rearrangement uses TRBV28 and TRBJ1-3, with TRBD1 identical over 8 bases. V was clipped by 6 bases and J by 6 bases; unmatched bases: 10. Germline CDR1 is MDHEN and CDR2 is SYDVKM. This CDR3 has 15 residues. In DNA form, the CDR3 reads TGTGCCAGCAGATTCCAGGGGGCATCGGTAAACACCATATATTTT. Its translation: CASRFQGASVNTIYF.

The chain recombines TRBV2 with TRBJ2-1; D may be TRBD1 (6 bases). Germline V CDR1 and CDR2: SNHLY, FYNNEI. V was cut by 5 bases and J by 6 bases, with 17 bases left in between. The CDR3 covers 15 residues. CDR3 bases: TGTGCCAGCAGTCCCCAGGGGCTCTTAGTCAATGAGCAGTTCTTC. Translated, it gives CASSPQGLLVNEQFF.

V gene TRBV3-1 (or the pseudogene TRBV3-2) combines with J gene TRBJ2-7; 14 nucleotides align to TRBD2. Trimming took 3 bases from V and 4 from J; bases not matched to a gene: 2. This CDR3 has 15 amino acids. Germline V lookup: CDR1 LGHDT, CDR2 YNNKEL (reference sequence). The CDR3 bases are TGTGCCAGCAGCCAGGGACTAGCGGGAGTGTACGAGCAGTACTTC. Translated: CASSQGLAGVYEQYF.

This chain joins TRBV7-2 and TRBJ2-1; 8 nucleotides align to TRBD2. Germline assignment: CDR1 SGHTA and CDR2 FQGNSA. The V and J ends lost 5 bases and 2 bases, in that order; junction bases with no gene match: 8. This CDR3 has 16 residues. The CDR3 DNA reads TGTGCCAGCAGCATACTAGCGGAGGGGCCCTACAATGAGCAGTTCTTC. It translates to CASSILAEGPYNEQFF.

V gene TRBV19 combines with J gene TRBJ2-7, with D tentatively TRBD1 (8 bases). The CDR3 loop spans 14 amino acids. Germline V lookup: CDR1 LNHDA, CDR2 SQIVND (reference sequence). V gave up 4 bases and J gave up 7 bases, with 17 bases separating them. CDR3 sequence (DNA): TGTGCCAGTAGTACCCAGGACAGGGAGGGAGAGCAGTACTTC. Protein sequence: CASSTQDREGEQYF.

V and J are TRBV7-2 and TRBJ2-5, with 7 positions matching TRBD1. This CDR3 has 14 amino acids. CDR1 SGHTA and CDR2 FQGNSA come from the germline V gene. V dropped 4 bases and J dropped 4; count of bases not matched to a gene: 6. CDR3 sequence (DNA): TGTGCCAGCAGCTATACAGGGGCGCGAGAGACCCAGTACTTC. It is translated as CASSYTGARETQYF.

The CDR3 DNA is TGTGCCAGCAGCTCTAGCGGGGGGGCCTCCTCCTACGAGCAGTACTTC. Its translation is CASSSSGGASSYEQYF. This rearrangement joins TRBV7-2 to TRBJ2-7; 12 nucleotides match TRBD2. Unmatched junction bases numbered 4, after V lost 4 bases and J lost 0 bases. Per the germline V gene, CDR1 is SGHTA and CDR2 is FQGNSA. This CDR3 is built from 16 residues.